This T cell receptor beta chain is drawn from a study of blood T cell repertoires in COVID-19. Study-level background: Both acute and convalescent COVID-19 samples were obtained from the United States, Italy and Spain. Sample material is recorded as cDNA or gDNA derived from T cells, B-cell-depleted T cells, or PBMCs.

J lost 2 bases, V lost 0 bases, and 1 base had no gene match. Per germline, CDR1 LNHDA and CDR2 SQIVND (reference sequence). The CDR3 runs 15 residues. Under the authors' procedure: The authors estimated nucleated cell counts from reference gene primer amplification. Clones were sequenced by immunoSEQ multiplex PCR, and TCRdb holds only the in-frame ones, with some missing. The V and J calls and clone size are taken from that table; D and trimming were inferred from the DNA. The table records roughly 260,000 clones, roughly nine tenths of them present only once. The sample comprised peripheral blood. This clonotype was sampled from a man between 60 and 75 years old who had recovered from COVID-19. The genes are TRBV19 and TRBJ2-1, with 7 bases that match TRBD1. The CDR3 is CASSIEGQPYNEQFF. The DNA for the CDR3 is TGTGCCAGTAGTATAGAGGGACAGCCCTACAATGAGCAGTTCTTC.